The rows below give T cell receptor beta chains drawn from one sample of a study of cytomegalovirus exposure and HLA in healthy donors. Generated by immunoSEQ multiplex PCR, the TCRdb table keeps only in-frame clones and is missing some. The data show about 160,000 clones, with around 80% seen just once and roughly 1.9% held by the top ten. The sequenced sample consisted of PBMCs. The receptors originated from a man aged 35-49 years in good health and CMV-seronegative. Each CDR3 is given with its conserved first and last residue. D genes are given only for firm matches. Expanded clones get a size class; other rows say once, few or many, or leave the size out.

v_call	clone_size	j_call	d_call	cdr3_aa	cdr3_nt
TRBV5-1	.	TRBJ2-5	.	CASSLQGQTQYF	TGCGCCAGCAGCTTACAGGGCCAGACCCAGTACTTC
TRBV5-6	.	TRBJ2-4	TRBD2	CASSLGLANSQYF	TGTGCCAGCAGCTTAGGACTAGCAAACAGTCAGTACTTC
TRBV19	.	TRBJ1-1	TRBD1	CASSMRRQGKGSTEAFF	TGTGCCAGTAGTATGCGGCGACAGGGGAAGGGGAGCACTGAAGCTTTCTTT
TRBV11-2	few	TRBJ2-1	TRBD1	CASSSNRGYGNEQFF	TGTGCCAGCAGCTCCAACAGGGGTTATGGCAATGAGCAGTTCTTC
TRBV5-8	.	TRBJ1-3	.	CASSLSGSSGNTIYF	TGTGCCAGCAGCTTATCAGGCAGCTCTGGAAACACCATATATTTT
TRBV5-1	.	TRBJ2-1	.	CASSWGGGNNEQFF	TGCGCCAGCAGCTGGGGGGGCGGGAACAATGAGCAGTTCTTC
TRBV29-1	.	TRBJ2-3	TRBD2	CSVGGLAGDTQYF	TGCAGCGTTGGGGGACTAGCGGGCGATACGCAGTATTTT
TRBV19	.	TRBJ2-7	TRBD2	CASSWSRTSGSYEQYF	TGTGCCAGTAGTTGGTCAAGGACTAGCGGTTCCTACGAGCAGTACTTC
TRBV6-1	.	TRBJ1-6	.	CASSAPDSSNSPLHF	TGTGCCAGCAGTGCCCCCGACAGCAGTAATTCACCCCTCCACTTT
TRBV28	few	TRBJ1-1	TRBD1	CASSPTGTGGGTEAFF	TGTGCCAGCAGTCCAACCGGGACAGGGGGAGGAACTGAAGCTTTCTTT
TRBV29-1	.	TRBJ2-3	.	CSVVDARRVDTQYF	TGCAGCGTAGTAGACGCCCGCCGGGTAGATACGCAGTATTTT
TRBV11-2	.	TRBJ1-1	.	CASSFEGANTEAFF	TGTGCCAGCAGCTTTGAAGGGGCCAACACTGAAGCTTTCTTT
TRBV19	.	TRBJ2-3	TRBD2	CASSSWGTSVHSTDTQYF	TGTGCCAGTAGTTCCTGGGGGACTAGCGTTCATAGCACAGATACGCAGTATTTT
TRBV18	once	TRBJ2-1	.	CASSPIAGPNEQFF	TGTGCCAGCTCACCTATAGCAGGGCCAAATGAGCAGTTCTTC
TRBV18	.	TRBJ2-7	TRBD2	CASSSTSGRYNEQYF	TGTGCCAGCTCATCCACTAGCGGGAGGTACAACGAGCAGTACTTC
TRBV19	once	TRBJ2-2	.	CASSMKRAGELFF	TGTGCCAGTAGTATGAAGAGGGCCGGGGAGCTGTTTTTT
TRBV5-1	.	TRBJ2-2	TRBD2	CASTRGGTSAGELFF	TGCGCCAGCACCAGGGGGGGGACTAGCGCCGGGGAGCTGTTTTTT
TRBV11-2	.	TRBJ2-3	.	CASSSGRGGSTDTQYF	TGTGCCAGCAGCTCCGGACGGGGAGGAAGCACAGATACGCAGTATTTT
TRBV7-2	.	TRBJ2-7	TRBD1	CASSKDRESSYEQYF	TGTGCCAGCAGCAAAGACAGGGAGAGCTCCTACGAGCAGTACTTC
TRBV7-6	.	TRBJ1-1	TRBD1	CASSATGGTEAFF	TGTGCCAGCAGCGCGACAGGGGGTACTGAAGCTTTCTTT
TRBV7-9	.	TRBJ2-7	.	CASTPLLQGYEQYF	TGTGCCAGCACCCCCTTACTTCAGGGCTACGAGCAGTACTTC
TRBV6-5	.	TRBJ2-7	.	CASSPRDTSYEQYF	TGTGCCAGCAGCCCCCGGGACACCTCCTACGAGCAGTACTTC
TRBV28	.	TRBJ2-7	TRBD2	CASSRTSGLSYEQYF	TGTGCCAGCAGCAGGACTAGCGGGCTGTCCTACGAGCAGTACTTC
TRBV9	.	TRBJ2-6	.	CASSGNLRVSGANVLTF	TGTGCCAGCAGCGGGAATTTGCGGGTGTCTGGGGCCAACGTCCTGACTTTC
TRBV2	.	TRBJ2-7	.	CASSRSGPYEQYF	TGTGCCAGCAGTAGGAGCGGACCCTACGAGCAGTACTTC